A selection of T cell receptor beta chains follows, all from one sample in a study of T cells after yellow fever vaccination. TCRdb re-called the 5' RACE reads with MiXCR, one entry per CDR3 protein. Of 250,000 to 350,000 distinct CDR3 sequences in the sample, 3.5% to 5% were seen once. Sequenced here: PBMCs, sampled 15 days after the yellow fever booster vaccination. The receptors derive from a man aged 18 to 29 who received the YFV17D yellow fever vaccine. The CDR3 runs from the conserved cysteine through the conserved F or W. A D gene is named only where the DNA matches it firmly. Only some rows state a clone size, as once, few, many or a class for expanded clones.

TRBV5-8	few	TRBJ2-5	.	TGTGCCAGCAGCTTGGGTTCCGGGCTCAGCGACGAGACCCAGTACTTC	CASSLGSGLSDETQYF
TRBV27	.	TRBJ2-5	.	TGTGCCAGCAGTTTCAGGCGTGGCAGGGAGACCCAGTACTTC	CASSFRRGRETQYF
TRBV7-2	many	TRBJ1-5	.	TGTGCCAGCAGCTTAGTAGCCAATCAGCCCCAGCATTTT	CASSLVANQPQHF
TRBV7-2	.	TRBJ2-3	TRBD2	TGTGCCATCCGAGCGGGGTTTAGCACAGATACGCAGTATTTT	CAIRAGFSTDTQYF
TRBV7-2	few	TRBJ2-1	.	TGTGCCAGCAGCTTAGGCGTTGCCAATGAGCAGTTCTTC	CASSLGVANEQFF
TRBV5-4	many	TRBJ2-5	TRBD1	TGTGCCAGCAGCTCCACGGGACAGGGGATGGAGACCCAGTACTTC	CASSSTGQGMETQYF
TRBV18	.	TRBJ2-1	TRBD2	TGTGCCAGCTCACCACGTATCAGGCGGGGGGGCCGTCCTGAGCAGTTCTTC	CASSPRIRRGGRPEQFF
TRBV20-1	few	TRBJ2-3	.	TGCAGTGCCGAACCTATGGTGGTAGATACGCAGTATTTT	CSAEPMVVDTQYF
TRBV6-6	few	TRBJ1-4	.	TGTGCCAGCAGTCCACCGTTAGGAGGGGTAGATGAAAAACTGTTTTTT	CASSPPLGGVDEKLFF
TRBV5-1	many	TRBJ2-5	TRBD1	TGCGCCAGCAGCTTGTGGACAGGGGGCGATCAAGAGACCCAGTACTTC	CASSLWTGGDQETQYF
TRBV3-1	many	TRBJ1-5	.	TGTGCCAGCAGCCAACGAGGGGACCAGCCCCAGCATTTT	CASSQRGDQPQHF
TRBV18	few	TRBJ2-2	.	TGTGCCAGCTCACCGTACAGGAGTTCTGGGGAGCTGTTTTTT	CASSPYRSSGELFF
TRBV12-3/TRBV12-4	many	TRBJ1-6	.	TGTGCCAGCAGTTCCAATTCACCCCTCCACTTT	CASSSNSPLHF
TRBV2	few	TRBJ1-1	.	TGTGCCAGCAGTCGTGGGAAGGATGAAGCTTTCTTT	CASSRGKDEAFF
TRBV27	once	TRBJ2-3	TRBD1	TGTGCCAGCAGGGAGGGACAGGGAGTTATCGATACGCGGTATTTT	CASREGQGVIDTRYF
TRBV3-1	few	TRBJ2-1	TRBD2	TGTGCCAGCAGCTGGGGACCTAGCGGGGACAATGAGCAGTTCTTC	CASSWGPSGDNEQFF
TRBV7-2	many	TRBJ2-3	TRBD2	TGTGCCAGCAGCGCCTTCCCCGGCCTAGCGGGGGGGCCAACAGATACGCAGTATTTT	CASSAFPGLAGGPTDTQYF
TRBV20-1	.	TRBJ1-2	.	TGCAGTGCTAGGCGATGGTCCTCTGGCTACACCTTC	CSARRWSSGYTF
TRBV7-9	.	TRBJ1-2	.	TGTGCCAGCAGCCGAGGGACAAGGGAAGGCTACACCTTC	CASSRGTREGYTF
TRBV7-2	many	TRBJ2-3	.	TGTGCCAGCAGCTACGCCCCTCTAGATACGCAGTATTTT	CASSYAPLDTQYF
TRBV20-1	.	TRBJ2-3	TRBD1	TGCAGTGCCCCAGGACAGGGGATCGATACGCAGTATTTT	CSAPGQGIDTQYF
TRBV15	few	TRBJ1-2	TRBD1	TGTGCCACCAGCAGAGAAGGACAGGGGAACTATGGCTACACCTTC	CATSREGQGNYGYTF
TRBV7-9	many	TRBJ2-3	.	TGTGCCAGCAGCTTTGGCCAGTACACAGATACGCAGTATTTT	CASSFGQYTDTQYF
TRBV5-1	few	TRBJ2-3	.	TGCGCCAGCAGCCCGGACTCAGATACGCAGTATTTT	CASSPDSDTQYF